The rows below give T cell receptor beta chains drawn from one sample of a study of cytomegalovirus exposure and HLA in healthy donors. Some clones are missing from TCRdb's copy, which holds only in-frame ones; the method was immunoSEQ multiplex PCR. The sample records about 120,000 clones, about three quarters being singletons. Sample: PBMCs. These receptor sequences come from a female donor in good health and CMV-seronegative. CDR3s include the opening cysteine and the closing phenylalanine or tryptophan. A D gene is named only where the DNA matches it firmly. The size of a clone is reported for some rows only, either as once, few or many, or as a class for expanded clones.

J	V	size	D	CDR3	DNA
TRBJ2-5	TRBV2	.	.	CASSGPRGNLGTQYF	TGTGCCAGCAGTGGACCTAGGGGGAACTTGGGGACCCAGTACTTC
TRBJ1-2	TRBV7-9	.	TRBD1	CAIMKHRDRGKGNYGYTF	TGTGCCATCATGAAACACCGGGACAGGGGGAAGGGTAACTATGGCTACACCTTC
TRBJ1-2	TRBV5-1	.	TRBD1	CASSLGQGTGYTF	TGCGCCAGCAGCTTGGGACAGGGGACTGGCTACACCTTC
TRBJ2-1	TRBV6-5	.	TRBD2	CASSYSESSGSSEQFF	TGTGCCAGCAGTTACTCGGAGAGTAGCGGGAGTTCTGAGCAGTTCTTC
TRBJ1-4	TRBV6-1	few	TRBD1	CASGGQGATNEKLFF	TGTGCCAGCGGGGGACAGGGGGCAACTAATGAAAAACTGTTTTTT
TRBJ1-5	TRBV7-2	once	.	CASSPGPFAGAQHF	TGTGCCAGCAGCCCCGGCCCGTTCGCAGGGGCCCAGCATTTT
TRBJ1-1	TRBV19	once	.	CASSSGTRVNTEAFF	TGTGCCAGTAGTTCCGGGACTCGGGTGAACACTGAAGCTTTCTTT
TRBJ2-7	TRBV6-1	.	.	CASTPSGTPYEQYF	TGTGCCAGCACCCCCTCGGGGACACCCTACGAGCAGTACTTC
TRBJ2-3	TRBV9	.	TRBD1	CASSVEGGATDTQYF	TGTGCCAGCAGCGTAGAAGGGGGCGCGACAGATACGCAGTATTTT
TRBJ1-5	TRBV6-1	.	.	CASSVQGNQPQHF	TGTGCCAGCAGTGTACAGGGAAATCAGCCCCAGCATTTT
TRBJ1-5	TRBV2	.	.	CASSEGGGNQPQHF	TGTGCCAGTAGTGAGGGCGGGGGCAATCAGCCCCAGCATTTT